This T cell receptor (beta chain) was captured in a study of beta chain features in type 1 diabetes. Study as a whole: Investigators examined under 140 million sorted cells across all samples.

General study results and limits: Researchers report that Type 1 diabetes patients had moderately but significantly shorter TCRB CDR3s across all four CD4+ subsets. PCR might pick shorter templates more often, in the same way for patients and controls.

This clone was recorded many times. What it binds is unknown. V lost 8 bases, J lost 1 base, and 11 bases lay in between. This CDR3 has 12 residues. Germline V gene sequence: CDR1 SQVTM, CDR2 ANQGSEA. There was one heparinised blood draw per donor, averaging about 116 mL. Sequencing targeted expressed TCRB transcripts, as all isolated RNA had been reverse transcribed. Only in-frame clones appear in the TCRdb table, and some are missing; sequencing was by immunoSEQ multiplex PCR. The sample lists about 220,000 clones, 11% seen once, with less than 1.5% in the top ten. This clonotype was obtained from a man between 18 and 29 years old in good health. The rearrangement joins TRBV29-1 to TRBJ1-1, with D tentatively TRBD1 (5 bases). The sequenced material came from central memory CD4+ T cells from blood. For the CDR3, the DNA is TGCAGCTCCCGGGACTGGAACACTGAAGCTTTCTTT. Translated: CSSRDWNTEAFF.